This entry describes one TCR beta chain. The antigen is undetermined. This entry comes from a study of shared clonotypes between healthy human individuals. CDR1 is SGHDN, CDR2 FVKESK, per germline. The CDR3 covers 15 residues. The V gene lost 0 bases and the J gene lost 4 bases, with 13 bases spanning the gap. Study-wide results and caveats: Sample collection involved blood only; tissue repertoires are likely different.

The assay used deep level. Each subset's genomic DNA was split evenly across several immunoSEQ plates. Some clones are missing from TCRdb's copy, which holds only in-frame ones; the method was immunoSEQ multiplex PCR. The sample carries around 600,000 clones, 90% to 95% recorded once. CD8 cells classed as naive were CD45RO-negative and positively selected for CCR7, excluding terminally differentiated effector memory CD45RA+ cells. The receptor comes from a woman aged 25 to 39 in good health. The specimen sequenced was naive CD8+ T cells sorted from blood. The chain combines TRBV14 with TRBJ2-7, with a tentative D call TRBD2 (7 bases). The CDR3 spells CASSQETGREYEQYF. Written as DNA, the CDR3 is TGTGCCAGCAGCCAAGAAACAGGGAGGGAGTACGAGCAGTACTTC.